The rows below give T cell receptor beta chains drawn from one sample of a study of blood T cell repertoires in COVID-19. Libraries were prepared by immunoSEQ multiplex PCR; TCRdb keeps only in-frame clonotypes and omits some of them. The sample includes tens of thousands of clones, around 90% seen only once; the top ten take around 5.2%. The sequencing sample was made of peripheral blood. These receptors were collected from a man between 60 and 75 years old with COVID-19, enrolled during active disease. Both conserved end residues are part of each CDR3. Each record gives: D gene, V gene, CDR3 length, clone size, J gene, CDR3 protein, CDR3 DNA. The D gene is left open where the match is weak. For some rows the clone size is stated as once, few or many, or as a class when expanded; others skip it.

D: -
V: TRBV13
length: 15
size: -
J: TRBJ2-7
CDR3: CASSLGWAADYEQYF
DNA: TGTGCCAGCAGCTTAGGTTGGGCAGCCGACTACGAGCAGTACTTC

D: -
V: TRBV6-5
length: 14
size: -
J: TRBJ2-7
CDR3: CASDFRGNSYEQYF
DNA: TGTGCCAGCGATTTCAGAGGGAACTCCTACGAGCAGTACTTC

D: TRBD2
V: TRBV9
length: 16
size: -
J: TRBJ2-3
CDR3: CASSVAPSGSYGTQYF
DNA: TGTGCCAGCAGCGTAGCGCCTAGCGGGAGTTATGGTACGCAGTATTTT

D: TRBD2
V: TRBV19
length: 16
size: -
J: TRBJ2-3
CDR3: CASSIDLEAGGRTQYF
DNA: TGTGCCAGTAGTATAGATCTCGAGGCGGGAGGGCGAACGCAGTATTTT

D: -
V: TRBV6-5
length: 15
size: few
J: TRBJ1-5
CDR3: CASSYSRTGNQPQHF
DNA: TGTGCCAGCAGTTACTCGAGGACAGGCAATCAGCCCCAGCATTTT

D: TRBD2
V: TRBV24-1
length: 14
size: -
J: TRBJ2-1
CDR3: CATSRTSAYNEQFF
DNA: TGTGCCACCAGTCGGACTAGCGCCTACAATGAGCAGTTCTTC

D: -
V: TRBV6-5
length: 16
size: many
J: TRBJ1-3
CDR3: CASSYGGLESGNTIYF
DNA: TGTGCCAGCAGTTACGGGGGACTGGAATCTGGAAACACCATATATTTT

D: -
V: TRBV7-9
length: 15
size: -
J: TRBJ2-3
CDR3: CASSLSGVLEDTQYF
DNA: TGTGCCAGCAGCTTATCGGGTGTTCTGGAAGATACGCAGTATTTT

D: TRBD2
V: TRBV30
length: 15
size: -
J: TRBJ2-2
CDR3: CAWNGLAGTSGELFF
DNA: TGTGCCTGGAATGGACTAGCGGGGACATCCGGGGAGCTGTTTTTT

D: -
V: TRBV28
length: 14
size: -
J: TRBJ1-1
CDR3: CASKISQENTEAFF
DNA: TGTGCCAGCAAAATATCACAGGAGAACACTGAAGCTTTCTTT

D: -
V: TRBV19
length: 14
size: -
J: TRBJ2-3
CDR3: CASSIVGVTDTQYF
DNA: TGTGCCAGTAGTATAGTAGGGGTCACAGATACGCAGTATTTT

D: -
V: TRBV27
length: 14
size: -
J: TRBJ2-1
CDR3: CASSQGNPRNEQFF
DNA: TGTGCCAGCAGCCAGGGCAACCCTAGGAATGAGCAGTTCTTC

D: TRBD1
V: TRBV5-1
length: 15
size: few
J: TRBJ1-1
CDR3: CASSRTGTANTEAFF
DNA: TGCGCCAGCAGCAGGACCGGGACAGCGAACACTGAAGCTTTCTTT

D: -
V: TRBV29-1
length: 13
size: -
J: TRBJ2-7
CDR3: CSVLGARSDEQYF
DNA: TGCAGCGTTCTGGGGGCCAGGTCGGACGAGCAGTACTTC

D: TRBD2
V: TRBV19
length: 14
size: -
J: TRBJ2-7
CDR3: CASKGTSGSYEQYF
DNA: TGTGCCAGTAAGGGTACTAGCGGCTCCTACGAGCAGTACTTC

D: -
V: TRBV27
length: 13
size: -
J: TRBJ2-3
CDR3: CASSLRRTDTQYF
DNA: TGTGCCAGCAGTTTGAGGCGCACAGATACGCAGTATTTT

D: TRBD1
V: TRBV12-3/TRBV12-4
length: 11
size: -
J: TRBJ2-7
CDR3: CASSTDRQQYF
DNA: TGTGCCAGCAGTACGGACAGGCAGCAGTACTTC

D: TRBD2
V: TRBV7-3
length: 16
size: -
J: TRBJ2-2
CDR3: CASSKPSGRAAGELFF
DNA: TGTGCCAGCAGTAAACCCAGCGGGAGGGCCGCCGGGGAGCTGTTTTTT

D: TRBD1
V: TRBV4-1
length: 17
size: -
J: TRBJ1-1
CDR3: CASSRRSGTGLNTEAFF
DNA: TGCGCCAGCAGCCGACGGTCCGGGACAGGTTTGAACACTGAAGCTTTCTTT

D: -
V: TRBV12-5
length: 12
size: -
J: TRBJ2-5
CDR3: CASGLTGETQYF
DNA: TGTGCTAGTGGTTTAACGGGAGAGACCCAGTACTTC

D: -
V: TRBV5-4
length: 11
size: once
J: TRBJ2-1
CDR3: CASASYNEQFF
DNA: TGTGCCAGCGCGTCTTACAATGAGCAGTTCTTC

D: -
V: TRBV3-1/TRBV3-2
length: 14
size: -
J: TRBJ1-5
CDR3: CASSQGGIGQPQHF
DNA: TGTGCCAGCAGCCAAGGAGGGATCGGTCAGCCCCAGCATTTT

D: TRBD1
V: TRBV6-6
length: 15
size: -
J: TRBJ1-5
CDR3: CASTGTGESYQPQHF
DNA: TGTGCCAGCACCGGGACAGGGGAGTCTTATCAGCCCCAGCATTTT

D: TRBD1
V: TRBV9
length: 14
size: few
J: TRBJ1-1
CDR3: CASSVAYRGTEAFF
DNA: TGTGCCAGCAGCGTAGCGTACAGGGGGACTGAAGCTTTCTTT

D: TRBD2
V: TRBV10-1
length: 16
size: -
J: TRBJ2-1
CDR3: CASRLPRLATYNEQFF
DNA: TGCGCCAGCAGACTACCTCGACTAGCGACCTACAATGAGCAGTTCTTC

D: -
V: TRBV30
length: 14
size: few
J: TRBJ1-2
CDR3: CAWSTTTTNYGYTF
DNA: TGTGCCTGGAGTACAACGACAACAAACTATGGCTACACCTTC

D: -
V: TRBV6-5
length: 12
size: -
J: TRBJ1-1
CDR3: CATLDRNTEAFF
DNA: TGTGCCACCCTGGACAGGAACACTGAAGCTTTCTTT

D: TRBD2
V: TRBV19
length: 17
size: -
J: TRBJ2-5
CDR3: CASSDFSGKEGEETQYF
DNA: TGTGCCAGTAGTGATTTTAGCGGGAAGGAGGGGGAAGAGACCCAGTACTTC

D: TRBD1
V: TRBV2
length: 15
size: -
J: TRBJ1-5
CDR3: CASSEGGQMVAPQHF
DNA: TGTGCCAGCAGTGAAGGGGGACAGATGGTAGCGCCCCAGCATTTT

D: TRBD2
V: TRBV7-2
length: 12
size: few
J: TRBJ2-4
CDR3: CASSLTSGRAYF
DNA: TGTGCCAGCAGCTTAACTAGCGGGAGGGCGTACTTC

D: -
V: TRBV7-2
length: 15
size: -
J: TRBJ1-6
CDR3: CASSSSRGENSPLHF
DNA: TGTGCCAGCAGCTCCTCGCGGGGCGAAAATTCACCCCTCCACTTT

D: TRBD1
V: TRBV29-1
length: 15
size: once
J: TRBJ1-1
CDR3: CSVEAGQGGNTEAFF
DNA: TGCAGCGTTGAAGCCGGACAGGGGGGGAACACTGAAGCTTTCTTT

D: TRBD2
V: TRBV10-2
length: 15
size: once
J: TRBJ2-5
CDR3: CASSDLAGVQETQYF
DNA: TGCGCCAGCAGTGATCTAGCGGGAGTTCAAGAGACCCAGTACTTC

D: -
V: TRBV6-5
length: 14
size: once
J: TRBJ2-3
CDR3: CASSLNGQPDTQYF
DNA: TGTGCCAGCAGCCTCAATGGACAACCAGATACGCAGTATTTT

D: TRBD2
V: TRBV5-1
length: 16
size: -
J: TRBJ2-7
CDR3: CASSSLGGGPGYEQYF
DNA: TGCGCCAGCAGCTCCCTAGGCGGGGGACCGGGCTACGAGCAGTACTTC

D: -
V: TRBV11-2
length: 15
size: -
J: TRBJ2-7
CDR3: CASSTKAQEGGEQYF
DNA: TGTGCCAGCAGCACGAAGGCTCAGGAGGGCGGCGAGCAGTACTTC

D: -
V: TRBV24-1
length: 15
size: -
J: TRBJ2-6
CDR3: CATSSVLSGANVLTF
DNA: TGTGCCACCAGCTCAGTTTTGTCGGGGGCCAACGTCCTGACTTTC

D: -
V: TRBV5-5
length: 14
size: -
J: TRBJ2-5
CDR3: CASSLLGEQETQYF
DNA: TGTGCCAGCAGCTTGCTTGGGGAGCAAGAGACCCAGTACTTC

D: -
V: TRBV30
length: 13
size: -
J: TRBJ1-1
CDR3: CAWSVQGNTEAFF
DNA: TGTGCCTGGAGTGTACAGGGGAACACTGAAGCTTTCTTT

D: TRBD1
V: TRBV10-3
length: 14
size: -
J: TRBJ1-6
CDR3: CAISRQGGNSPLHF
DNA: TGTGCCATCTCGCGACAGGGAGGTAATTCACCCCTCCACTTT

D: -
V: TRBV7-2
length: 15
size: -
J: TRBJ1-1
CDR3: CASSLGGRGGTEAFF
DNA: TGTGCCAGCAGCTTAGGAGGCAGGGGCGGCACTGAAGCTTTCTTT

D: TRBD1
V: TRBV10-2
length: 15
size: -
J: TRBJ2-3
CDR3: CASSDRTGGTDTQYF
DNA: TGCGCCAGCAGTGACCGGACAGGGGGCACAGATACGCAGTATTTT

D: TRBD1
V: TRBV19
length: 16
size: once
J: TRBJ1-2
CDR3: CASSIVGGQGFYGYTF
DNA: TGTGCCAGTAGTATAGTGGGGGGACAGGGATTCTATGGCTACACCTTC

D: TRBD2
V: TRBV12-3/TRBV12-4
length: 13
size: -
J: TRBJ2-1
CDR3: CASTPSGSWGLFF
DNA: TGTGCCAGCACCCCTAGCGGGAGTTGGGGTTTGTTCTTC

D: -
V: TRBV28
length: 14
size: -
J: TRBJ1-5
CDR3: CASSLAVSNQPQHF
DNA: TGTGCCAGCAGTTTAGCAGTTAGCAATCAGCCCCAGCATTTT

D: -
V: TRBV2
length: 15
size: -
J: TRBJ2-3
CDR3: CASSDGPTYTDTQYF
DNA: TGTGCCAGCAGTGATGGTCCAACTTACACAGATACGCAGTATTTT

D: -
V: TRBV4-1
length: 19
size: -
J: TRBJ2-1
CDR3: CASSQVRVVITKLNNEQFF
DNA: TGCGCCAGCAGCCAAGTCCGCGTCGTGATTACCAAGTTAAACAATGAGCAGTTCTTC

D: -
V: TRBV11-3
length: 15
size: -
J: TRBJ2-2
CDR3: CASSLYYPNTGELFF
DNA: TGTGCCAGCAGCTTGTACTACCCAAACACCGGGGAGCTGTTTTTT

D: TRBD2
V: TRBV11-3
length: 18
size: once
J: TRBJ2-1
CDR3: CASSLGLAGGMVDNEQFF
DNA: TGTGCCAGCAGCTTAGGACTAGCGGGGGGCATGGTCGACAATGAGCAGTTCTTC

D: -
V: TRBV28
length: 11
size: -
J: TRBJ1-5
CDR3: CASSSDQPQHF
DNA: TGTGCCAGCAGTTCTGATCAGCCCCAGCATTTT

D: -
V: TRBV12-3/TRBV12-4
length: 11
size: -
J: TRBJ1-1
CDR3: CASSQGGEAFF
DNA: TGTGCCAGCAGTCAGGGAGGTGAAGCTTTCTTT

D: TRBD1
V: TRBV30
length: 16
size: -
J: TRBJ2-5
CDR3: CAWGTPTGQGGETQYF
DNA: TGTGCCTGGGGGACCCCCACGGGACAGGGAGGGGAGACCCAGTACTTC

D: TRBD2
V: TRBV11-3
length: 17
size: -
J: TRBJ2-1
CDR3: CASSLDTTSGKYNEQFF
DNA: TGTGCCAGCAGCTTAGATACAACTAGCGGGAAATACAATGAGCAGTTCTTC

D: TRBD2
V: TRBV2
length: 15
size: -
J: TRBJ2-5
CDR3: CASSRLAVSKETQYF
DNA: TGTGCCAGCAGTCGCCTAGCGGTCTCAAAAGAGACCCAGTACTTC

D: -
V: TRBV5-4
length: 16
size: -
J: TRBJ2-7
CDR3: CASTPGAGTVSYEQYF
DNA: TGTGCCAGCACCCCCGGCGCGGGGACCGTCTCCTACGAGCAGTACTTC

D: TRBD2
V: TRBV28
length: 17
size: -
J: TRBJ2-1
CDR3: CASIKGGSGSSYNEQFF
DNA: TGTGCCAGCATCAAGGGGGGTAGCGGGAGCTCCTACAATGAGCAGTTCTTC

D: -
V: TRBV7-3
length: 13
size: -
J: TRBJ2-2
CDR3: CASSPQDTGELFF
DNA: TGTGCCAGCAGCCCCCAGGACACCGGGGAGCTGTTTTTT